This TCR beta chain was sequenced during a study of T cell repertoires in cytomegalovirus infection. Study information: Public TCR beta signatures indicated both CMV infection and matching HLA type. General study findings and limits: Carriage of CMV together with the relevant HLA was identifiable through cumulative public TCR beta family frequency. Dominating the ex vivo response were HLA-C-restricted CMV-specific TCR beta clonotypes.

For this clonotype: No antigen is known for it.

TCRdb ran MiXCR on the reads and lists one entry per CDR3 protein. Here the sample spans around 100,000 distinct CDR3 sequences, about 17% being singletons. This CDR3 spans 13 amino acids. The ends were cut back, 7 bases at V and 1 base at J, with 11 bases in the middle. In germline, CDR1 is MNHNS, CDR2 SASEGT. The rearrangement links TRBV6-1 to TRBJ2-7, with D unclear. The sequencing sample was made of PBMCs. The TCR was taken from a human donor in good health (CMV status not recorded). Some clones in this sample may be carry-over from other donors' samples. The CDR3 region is CASTLSPSYEQYF. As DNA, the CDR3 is TGTGCCAGCACTCTAAGCCCATCCTACGAGCAGTACTTC.